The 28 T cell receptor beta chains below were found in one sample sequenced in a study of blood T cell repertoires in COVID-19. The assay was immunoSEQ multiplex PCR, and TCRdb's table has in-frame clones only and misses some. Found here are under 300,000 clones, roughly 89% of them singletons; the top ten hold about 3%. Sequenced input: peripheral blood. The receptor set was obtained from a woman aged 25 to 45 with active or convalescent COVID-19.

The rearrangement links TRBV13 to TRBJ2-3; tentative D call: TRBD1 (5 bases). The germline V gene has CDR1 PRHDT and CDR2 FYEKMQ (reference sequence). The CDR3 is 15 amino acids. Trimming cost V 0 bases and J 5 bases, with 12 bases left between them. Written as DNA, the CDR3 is TGTGCCAGCAGCTTAGGGTTAAGGGGAATAGATACGCAGTATTTT. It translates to CASSLGLRGIDTQYF.

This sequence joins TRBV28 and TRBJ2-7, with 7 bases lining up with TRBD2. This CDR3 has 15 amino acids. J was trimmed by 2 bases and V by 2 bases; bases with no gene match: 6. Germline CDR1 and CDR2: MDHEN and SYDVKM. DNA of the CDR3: TGTGCCAGCAGTTTAATAGGAAGCGGGACCTACGAGCAGTACTTC. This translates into CASSLIGSGTYEQYF. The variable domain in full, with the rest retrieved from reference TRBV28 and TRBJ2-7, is DVKVTQSSRYLVKRTGEKVFLECVQDMDHENMFWYRQDPGLGLRLIYFSYDVKMKEKGDIPEGYSVSREKKERFSLILESASTNQTSMYLCASSLIGSGTYEQYFGPGTRLTVT.

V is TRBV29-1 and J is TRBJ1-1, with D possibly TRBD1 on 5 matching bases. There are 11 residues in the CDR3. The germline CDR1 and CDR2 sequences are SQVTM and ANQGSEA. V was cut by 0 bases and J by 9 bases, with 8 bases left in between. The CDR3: CSVEENRQAFF. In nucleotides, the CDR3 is TGCAGCGTTGAAGAAAACAGGCAAGCTTTCTTT.

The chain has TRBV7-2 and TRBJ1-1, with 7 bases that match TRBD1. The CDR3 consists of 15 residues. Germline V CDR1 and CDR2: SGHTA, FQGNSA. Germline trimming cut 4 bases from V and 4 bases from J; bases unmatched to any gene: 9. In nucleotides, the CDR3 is TGTGCCAGCAGCTCCCGCCCAGGACAGGTCACTGAAGCTTTCTTT. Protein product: CASSSRPGQVTEAFF.

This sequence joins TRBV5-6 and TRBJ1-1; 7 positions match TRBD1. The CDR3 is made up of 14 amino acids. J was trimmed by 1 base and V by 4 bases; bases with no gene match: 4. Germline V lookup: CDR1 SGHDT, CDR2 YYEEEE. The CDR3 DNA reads TGTGCCAGCAGCCAGGGGACAGCGAACACTGAAGCTTTCTTT. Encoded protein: CASSQGTANTEAFF. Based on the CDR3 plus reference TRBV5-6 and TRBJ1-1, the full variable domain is DAGVTQSPTHLIKTRGQQVTLRCSPKSGHDTVSWYQQALGQGPQFIFQYYEEEERQRGNFPDRFSGHQFPNYSSELNVNALLLGDSALYLCASSQGTANTEAFFGQGTRLTVV.

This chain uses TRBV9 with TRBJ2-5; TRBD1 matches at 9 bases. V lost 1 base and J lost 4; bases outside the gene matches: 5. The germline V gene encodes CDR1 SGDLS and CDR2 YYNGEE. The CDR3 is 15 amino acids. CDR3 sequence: CASSVRTGAGETQYF. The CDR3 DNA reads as TGTGCCAGCAGCGTACGGACAGGGGCGGGAGAGACCCAGTACTTC.

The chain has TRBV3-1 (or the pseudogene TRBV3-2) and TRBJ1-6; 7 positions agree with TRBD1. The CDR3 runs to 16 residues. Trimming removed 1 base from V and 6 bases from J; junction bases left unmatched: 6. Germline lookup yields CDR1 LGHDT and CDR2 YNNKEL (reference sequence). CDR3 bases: TGTGCCAGCAGCCAAGGTAGGGGACAGACTAATTCACCCCTCCACTTT. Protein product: CASSQGRGQTNSPLHF.

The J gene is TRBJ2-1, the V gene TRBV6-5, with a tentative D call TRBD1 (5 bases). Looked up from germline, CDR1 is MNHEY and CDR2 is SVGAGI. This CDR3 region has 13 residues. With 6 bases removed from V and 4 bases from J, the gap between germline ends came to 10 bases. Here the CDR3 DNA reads TGTGCCAGCAGAACGACAGCTTACAATGAGCAGTTCTTC. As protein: CASRTTAYNEQFF.

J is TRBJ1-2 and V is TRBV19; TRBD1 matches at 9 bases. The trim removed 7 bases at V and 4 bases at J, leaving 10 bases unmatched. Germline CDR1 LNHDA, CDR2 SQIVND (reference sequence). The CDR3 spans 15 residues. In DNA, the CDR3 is TGTGCCAGTACCAGGGGGGGACAGGGTCTCTATGGCTACACCTTC. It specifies CASTRGGQGLYGYTF.

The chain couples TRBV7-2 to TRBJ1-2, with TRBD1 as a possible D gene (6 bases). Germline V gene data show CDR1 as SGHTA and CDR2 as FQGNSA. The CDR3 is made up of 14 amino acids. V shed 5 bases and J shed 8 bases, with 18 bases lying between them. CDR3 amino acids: CASSVYTGIGGYTF. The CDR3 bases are TGTGCCAGCAGCGTATATACAGGGATCGGCGGCTACACCTTC.

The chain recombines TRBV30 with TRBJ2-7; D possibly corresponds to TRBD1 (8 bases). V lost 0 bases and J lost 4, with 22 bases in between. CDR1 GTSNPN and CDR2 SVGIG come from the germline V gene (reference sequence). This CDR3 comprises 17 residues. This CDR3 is CAWSVQGFGQGGYEQYF. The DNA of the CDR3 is TGTGCCTGGAGTGTACAGGGTTTCGGACAGGGAGGGTACGAGCAGTACTTC.

In DNA form, the CDR3 reads TGTGCCAGCAGCTTTAGCGGGGGGGCGGAAGAGACCCAGTACTTC. Amino acids: CASSFSGGAEETQYF. The genes are TRBV7-3 and TRBJ2-5, with 11 bases lining up with TRBD2. Germline assignment: CDR1 SGHTA and CDR2 FQGTGA. With 3 bases clipped from V and 3 bases from J, the junction kept 3 bases outside the gene matches. The CDR3 length is 15 residues.

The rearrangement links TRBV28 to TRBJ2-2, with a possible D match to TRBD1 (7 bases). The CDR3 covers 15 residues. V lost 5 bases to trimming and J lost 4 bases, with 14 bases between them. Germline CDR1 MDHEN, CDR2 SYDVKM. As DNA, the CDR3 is TGTGCCAGCAGTCGACGACAGGGACTCACCGGGGAGCTGTTTTTT. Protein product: CASSRRQGLTGELFF.

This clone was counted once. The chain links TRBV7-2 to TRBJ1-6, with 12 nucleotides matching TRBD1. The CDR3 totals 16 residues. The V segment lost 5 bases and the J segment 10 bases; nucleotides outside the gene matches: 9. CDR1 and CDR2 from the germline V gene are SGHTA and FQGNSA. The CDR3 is CASSTGDRGLGSPLHF. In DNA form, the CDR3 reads TGTGCCAGCAGCACAGGGGACAGGGGGCTTGGGTCACCCCTCCACTTT.

CDR3 nucleotide sequence: TGTGCCAGCAATACGCATGGCGGGGATCTGGAGACCCAGTACTTC. Amino acids: CASNTHGGDLETQYF. The rearrangement links TRBV9 to TRBJ2-5, with D possibly TRBD2 on 6 matching bases. The CDR3 loop spans 15 amino acids. With 6 bases removed from V and 5 bases from J, the gap between germline ends came to 20 bases. The germline CDR1 and CDR2 sequences are SGDLS and YYNGEE.

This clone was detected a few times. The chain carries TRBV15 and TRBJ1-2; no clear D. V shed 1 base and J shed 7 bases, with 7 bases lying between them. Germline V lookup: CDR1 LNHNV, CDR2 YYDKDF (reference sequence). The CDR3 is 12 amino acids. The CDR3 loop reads CATSRASGGYTF. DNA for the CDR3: TGTGCCACCAGCAGAGCGTCCGGTGGCTACACCTTC.

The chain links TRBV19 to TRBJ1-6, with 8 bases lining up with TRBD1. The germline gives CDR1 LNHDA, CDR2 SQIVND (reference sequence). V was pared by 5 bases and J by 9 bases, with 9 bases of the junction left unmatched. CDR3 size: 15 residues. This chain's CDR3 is CASSPSQGGGSPLHF. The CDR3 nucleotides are TGTGCCAGTAGTCCCTCACAGGGGGGCGGTTCACCCCTCCACTTT. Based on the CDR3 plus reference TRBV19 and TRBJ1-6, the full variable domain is DGGITQSPKYLFRKEGQNVTLSCEQNLNHDAMYWYRQDPGQGLRLIYYSQIVNDFQKGDIAEGYSVSREKKESFPLTVTSAQKNPTAFYLCASSPSQGGGSPLHFGNGTRLTVT.

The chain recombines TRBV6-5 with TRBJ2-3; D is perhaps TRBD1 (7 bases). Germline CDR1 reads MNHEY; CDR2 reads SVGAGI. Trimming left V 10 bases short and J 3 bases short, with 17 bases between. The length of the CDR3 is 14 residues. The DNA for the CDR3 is TGTGCCACCAAGACAGGGAGGAGGACAGATACGCAGTATTTT. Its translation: CATKTGRRTDTQYF.

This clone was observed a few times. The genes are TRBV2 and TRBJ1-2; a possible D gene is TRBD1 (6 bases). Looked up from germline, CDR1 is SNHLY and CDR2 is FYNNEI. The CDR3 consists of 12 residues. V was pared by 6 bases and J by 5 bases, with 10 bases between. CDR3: CASSQGNYGYTF. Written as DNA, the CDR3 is TGTGCCAGCAGCCAGGGGAATTATGGCTACACCTTC.

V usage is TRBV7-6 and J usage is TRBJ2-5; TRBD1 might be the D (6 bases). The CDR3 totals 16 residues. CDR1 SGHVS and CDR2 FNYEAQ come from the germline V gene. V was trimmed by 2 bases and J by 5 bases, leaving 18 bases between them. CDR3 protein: CASSLRGQTALETQYF. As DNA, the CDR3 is TGTGCCAGCAGCTTAAGAGGACAGACTGCTTTGGAGACCCAGTACTTC.

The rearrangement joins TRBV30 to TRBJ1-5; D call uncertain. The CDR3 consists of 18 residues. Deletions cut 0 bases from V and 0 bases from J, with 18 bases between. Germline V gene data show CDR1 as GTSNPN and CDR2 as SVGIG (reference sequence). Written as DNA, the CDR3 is TGTGCCTGGAGTGTACATCGTTTGGGCAGTTATAGCAATCAGCCCCAGCATTTT. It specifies CAWSVHRLGSYSNQPQHF.

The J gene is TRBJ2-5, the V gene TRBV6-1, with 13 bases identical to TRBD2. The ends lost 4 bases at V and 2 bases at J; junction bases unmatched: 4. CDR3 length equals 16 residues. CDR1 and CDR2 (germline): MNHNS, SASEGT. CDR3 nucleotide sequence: TGTGCCAGCAGTGGGCCGGGACTAGCGGGGCAAGAGACCCAGTACTTC. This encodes CASSGPGLAGQETQYF.

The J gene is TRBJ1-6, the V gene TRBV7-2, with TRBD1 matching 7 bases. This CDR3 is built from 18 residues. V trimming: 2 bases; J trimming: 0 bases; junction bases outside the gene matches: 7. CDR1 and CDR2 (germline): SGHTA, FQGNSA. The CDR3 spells CASSLRRTGFSYNSPLHF. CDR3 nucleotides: TGTGCCAGCAGCTTACGGAGGACAGGTTTCTCCTATAATTCACCCCTCCACTTT.

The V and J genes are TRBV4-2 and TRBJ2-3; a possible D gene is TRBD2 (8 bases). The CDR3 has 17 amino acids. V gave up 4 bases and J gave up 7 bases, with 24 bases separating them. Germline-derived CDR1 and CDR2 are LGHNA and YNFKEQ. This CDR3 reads CASSPLGGGGTKNTQYF. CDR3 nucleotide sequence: TGTGCCAGCAGCCCTCTAGGGGGCGGGGGGACTAAAAATACGCAGTATTTT.

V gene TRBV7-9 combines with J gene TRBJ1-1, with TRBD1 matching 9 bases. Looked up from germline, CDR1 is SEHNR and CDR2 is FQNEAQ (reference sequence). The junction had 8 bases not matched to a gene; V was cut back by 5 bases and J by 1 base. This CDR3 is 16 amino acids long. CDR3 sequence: CASSARDRAKNTEAFF. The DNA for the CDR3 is TGTGCCAGCAGCGCTCGGGACAGGGCAAAGAACACTGAAGCTTTCTTT. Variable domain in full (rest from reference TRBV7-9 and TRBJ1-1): DTGVSQNPRHKITKRGQNVTFRCDPISEHNRLYWYRQTLGQGPEFLTYFQNEAQLEKSRLLSDRFSAERPKGSFSTLEIQRTEQGDSAMYLCASSARDRAKNTEAFFGQGTRLTVV.

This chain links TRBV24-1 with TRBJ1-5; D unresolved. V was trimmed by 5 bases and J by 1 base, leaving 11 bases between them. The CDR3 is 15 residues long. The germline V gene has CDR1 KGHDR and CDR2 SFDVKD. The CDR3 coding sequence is TGTGCCACCAGTGCCAACACGAAGAGCAATCAGCCCCAGCATTTT. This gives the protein CATSANTKSNQPQHF.

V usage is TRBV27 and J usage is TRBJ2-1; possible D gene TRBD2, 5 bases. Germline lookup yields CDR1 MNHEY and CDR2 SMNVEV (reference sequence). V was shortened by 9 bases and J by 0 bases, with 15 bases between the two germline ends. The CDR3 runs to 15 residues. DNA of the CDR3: TGTGCCAGTTCTTCAAGCGGATACTCCTACAATGAGCAGTTCTTC. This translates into CASSSSGYSYNEQFF.

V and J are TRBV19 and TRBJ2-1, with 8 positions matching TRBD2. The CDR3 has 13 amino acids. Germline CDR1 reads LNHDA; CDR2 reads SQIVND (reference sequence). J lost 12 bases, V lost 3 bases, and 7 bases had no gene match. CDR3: CASSITSGGGQFF. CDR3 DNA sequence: TGTGCCAGTAGTATCACCAGCGGGGGTGGGCAGTTCTTC.